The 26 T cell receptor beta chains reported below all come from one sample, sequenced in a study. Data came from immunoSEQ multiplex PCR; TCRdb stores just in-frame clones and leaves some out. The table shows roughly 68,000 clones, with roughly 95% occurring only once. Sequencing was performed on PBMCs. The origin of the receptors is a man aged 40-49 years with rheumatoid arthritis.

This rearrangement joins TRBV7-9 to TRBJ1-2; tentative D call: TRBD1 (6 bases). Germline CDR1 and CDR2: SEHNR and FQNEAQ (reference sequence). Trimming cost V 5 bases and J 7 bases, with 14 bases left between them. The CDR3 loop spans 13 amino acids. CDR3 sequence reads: CASSHLQGSGYTF. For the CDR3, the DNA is TGTGCCAGCAGCCATTTACAGGGCTCTGGCTACACCTTC. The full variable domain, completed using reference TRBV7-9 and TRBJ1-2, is DTGVSQNPRHKITKRGQNVTFRCDPISEHNRLYWYRQTLGQGPEFLTYFQNEAQLEKSRLLSDRFSAERPKGSFSTLEIQRTEQGDSAMYLCASSHLQGSGYTFGSGTRLTVV.

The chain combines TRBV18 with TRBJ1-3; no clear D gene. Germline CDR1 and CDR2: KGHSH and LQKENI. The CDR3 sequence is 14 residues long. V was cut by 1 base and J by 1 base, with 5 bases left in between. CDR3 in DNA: TGTGCCAGCTCACCACAGGGATCTGGAAACACCATATATTTT. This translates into CASSPQGSGNTIYF.

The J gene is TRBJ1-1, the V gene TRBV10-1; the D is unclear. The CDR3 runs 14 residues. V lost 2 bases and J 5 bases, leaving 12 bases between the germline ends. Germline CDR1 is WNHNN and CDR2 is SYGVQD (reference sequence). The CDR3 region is CASSESMGETEAFF. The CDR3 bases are TGCGCCAGCAGTGAGAGTATGGGAGAGACTGAAGCTTTCTTT.

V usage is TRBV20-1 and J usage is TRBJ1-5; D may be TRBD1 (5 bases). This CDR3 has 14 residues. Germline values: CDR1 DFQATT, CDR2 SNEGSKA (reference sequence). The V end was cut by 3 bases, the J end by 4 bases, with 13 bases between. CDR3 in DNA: TGCAGTGCTAGTCTTTCACAGGCGAATCAGCCCCAGCATTTT. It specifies CSASLSQANQPQHF.

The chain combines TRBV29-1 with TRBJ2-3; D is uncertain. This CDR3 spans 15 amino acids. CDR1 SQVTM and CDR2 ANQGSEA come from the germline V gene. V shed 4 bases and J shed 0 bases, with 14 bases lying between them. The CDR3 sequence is CSVARAADSTDTQYF. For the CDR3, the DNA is TGCAGCGTTGCTCGGGCGGCAGATAGCACAGATACGCAGTATTTT.

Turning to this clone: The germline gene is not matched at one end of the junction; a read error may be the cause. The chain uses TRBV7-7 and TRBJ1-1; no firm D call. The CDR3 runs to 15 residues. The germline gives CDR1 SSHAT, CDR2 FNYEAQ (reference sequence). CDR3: CASSPPGRTNTEAFF. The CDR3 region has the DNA TGTGCTAGCAGCCCCCCCGGACGGACGAACACTGAAGCTTTCTTT. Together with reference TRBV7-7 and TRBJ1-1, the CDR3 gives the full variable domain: GAGVSQSPRYKVTKRGQDVTLRCDPISSHATLYWYQQALGQGPEFLTYFNYEAQPDKSGLPSDRFSAERPEGSISTLTIQRTEQRDSAMYRCASSPPGRTNTEAFFGQGTRLTVV.

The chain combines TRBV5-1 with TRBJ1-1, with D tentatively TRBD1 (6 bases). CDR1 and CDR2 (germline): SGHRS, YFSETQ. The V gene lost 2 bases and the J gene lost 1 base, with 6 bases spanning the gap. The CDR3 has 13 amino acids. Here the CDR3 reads CASSLQGNTEAFF. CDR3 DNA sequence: TGCGCCAGCAGCTTACAGGGGAACACTGAAGCTTTCTTT.

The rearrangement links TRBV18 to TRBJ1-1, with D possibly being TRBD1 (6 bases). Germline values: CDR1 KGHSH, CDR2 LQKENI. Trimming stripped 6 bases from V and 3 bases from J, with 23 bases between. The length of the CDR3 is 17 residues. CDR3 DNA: TGTGCCAGCTCTCCGATTACAGGGATTGGTGGAGACACTGAAGCTTTCTTT. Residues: CASSPITGIGGDTEAFF.

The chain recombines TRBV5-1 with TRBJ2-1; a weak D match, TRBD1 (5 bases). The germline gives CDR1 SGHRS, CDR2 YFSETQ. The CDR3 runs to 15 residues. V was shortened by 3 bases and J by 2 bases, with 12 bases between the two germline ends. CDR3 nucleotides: TGCGCCAGCAGCTCCCAGGGTACCCCCTACAATGAGCAGTTCTTC. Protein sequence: CASSSQGTPYNEQFF.

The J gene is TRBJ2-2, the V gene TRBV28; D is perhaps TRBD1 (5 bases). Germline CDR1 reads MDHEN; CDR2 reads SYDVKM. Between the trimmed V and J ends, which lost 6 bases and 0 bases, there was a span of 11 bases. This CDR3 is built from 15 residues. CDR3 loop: CASRTDISNTGELFF. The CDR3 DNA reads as TGTGCCAGCAGAACGGACATTTCGAACACCGGGGAGCTGTTTTTT.

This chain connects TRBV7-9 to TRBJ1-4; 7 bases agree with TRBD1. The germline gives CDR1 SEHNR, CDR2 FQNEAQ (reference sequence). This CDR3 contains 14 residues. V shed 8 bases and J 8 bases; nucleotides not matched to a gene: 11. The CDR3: CASGNRGSDEKLFF. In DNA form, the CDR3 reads TGTGCCAGCGGGAACAGGGGTTCGGACGAAAAACTGTTTTTT.

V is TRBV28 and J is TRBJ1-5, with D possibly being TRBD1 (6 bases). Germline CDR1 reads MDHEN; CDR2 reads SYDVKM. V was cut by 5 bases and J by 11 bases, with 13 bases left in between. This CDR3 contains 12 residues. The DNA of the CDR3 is TGTGCCAGCAGTATAGGGGGGGTGGCCCAGCATTTT. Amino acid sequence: CASSIGGVAQHF.

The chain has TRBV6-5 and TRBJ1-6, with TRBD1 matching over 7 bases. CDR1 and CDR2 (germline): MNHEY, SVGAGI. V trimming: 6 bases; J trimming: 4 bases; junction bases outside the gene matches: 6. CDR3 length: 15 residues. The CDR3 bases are TGTGCCAGCAGAGCGGGGACAGATTATAATTCACCCCTCCACTTT. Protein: CASRAGTDYNSPLHF.

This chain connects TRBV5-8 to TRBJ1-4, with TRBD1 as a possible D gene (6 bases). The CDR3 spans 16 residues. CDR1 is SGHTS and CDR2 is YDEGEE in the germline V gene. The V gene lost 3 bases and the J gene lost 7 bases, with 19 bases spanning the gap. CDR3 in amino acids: CASSYPKGGRGEKLFF. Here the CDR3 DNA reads TGTGCCAGCAGCTACCCCAAGGGGGGCAGGGGTGAAAAACTGTTTTTT.

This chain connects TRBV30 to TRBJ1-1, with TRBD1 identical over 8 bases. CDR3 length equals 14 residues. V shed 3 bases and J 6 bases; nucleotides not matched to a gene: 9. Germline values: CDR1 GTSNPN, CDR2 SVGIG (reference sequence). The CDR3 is CAWRGGTGYSEAFF. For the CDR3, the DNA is TGTGCCTGGAGGGGGGGGACAGGATATTCTGAAGCTTTCTTT.

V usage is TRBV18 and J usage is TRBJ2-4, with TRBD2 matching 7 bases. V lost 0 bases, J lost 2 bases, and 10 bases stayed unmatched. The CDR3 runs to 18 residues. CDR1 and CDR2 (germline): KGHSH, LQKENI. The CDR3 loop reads CASSPPSGREQTKNIQYF. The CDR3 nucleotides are TGTGCCAGCTCACCACCGTCAGGGCGGGAGCAAACCAAAAACATTCAGTACTTC.

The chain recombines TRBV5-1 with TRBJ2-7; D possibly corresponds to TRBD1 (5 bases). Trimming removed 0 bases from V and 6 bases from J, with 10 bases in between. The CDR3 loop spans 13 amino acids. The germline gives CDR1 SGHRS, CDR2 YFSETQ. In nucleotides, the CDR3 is TGCGCCAGCAGCTTGGGGACAATCAGCGAGCAGTACTTC. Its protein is CASSLGTISEQYF.

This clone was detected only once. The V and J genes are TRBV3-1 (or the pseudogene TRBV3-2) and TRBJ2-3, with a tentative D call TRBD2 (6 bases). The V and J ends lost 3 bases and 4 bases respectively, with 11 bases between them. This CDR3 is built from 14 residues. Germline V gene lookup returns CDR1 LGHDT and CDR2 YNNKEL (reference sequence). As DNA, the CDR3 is TGTGCCAGCAGCCAGCCCCGGGGGTCAGATACGCAGTATTTT. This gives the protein CASSQPRGSDTQYF.

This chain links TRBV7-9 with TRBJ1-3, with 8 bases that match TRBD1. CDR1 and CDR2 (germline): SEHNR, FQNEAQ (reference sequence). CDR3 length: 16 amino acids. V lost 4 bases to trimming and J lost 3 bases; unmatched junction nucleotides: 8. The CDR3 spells CASSSNQGAFGNTIYF. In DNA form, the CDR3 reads TGTGCCAGCAGCTCAAATCAGGGGGCTTTTGGAAACACCATATATTTT.

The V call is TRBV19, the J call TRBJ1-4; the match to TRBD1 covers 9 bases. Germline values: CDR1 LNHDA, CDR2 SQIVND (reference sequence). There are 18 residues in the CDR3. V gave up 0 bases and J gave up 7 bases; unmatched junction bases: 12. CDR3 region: CASSIDKRRDRVGEKLFF. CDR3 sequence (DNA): TGTGCCAGTAGTATAGATAAAAGGCGGGACAGGGTCGGTGAAAAACTGTTTTTT.

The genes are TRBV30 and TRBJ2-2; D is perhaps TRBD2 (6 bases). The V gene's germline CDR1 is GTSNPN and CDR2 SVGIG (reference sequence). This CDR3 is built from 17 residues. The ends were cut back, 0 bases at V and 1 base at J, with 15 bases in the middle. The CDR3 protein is CAWSVPLRDLNTGELFF. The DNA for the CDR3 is TGTGCCTGGAGTGTACCCCTCCGGGACTTGAACACCGGGGAGCTGTTTTTT.

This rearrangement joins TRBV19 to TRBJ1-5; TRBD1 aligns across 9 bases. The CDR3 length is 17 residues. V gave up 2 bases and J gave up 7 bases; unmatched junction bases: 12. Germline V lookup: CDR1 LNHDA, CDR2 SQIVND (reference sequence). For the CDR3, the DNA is TGTGCCAGTAGTATATCCGTCCCCCGGGACAGGGACCAGCCCCAGCATTTT. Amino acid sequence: CASSISVPRDRDQPQHF.

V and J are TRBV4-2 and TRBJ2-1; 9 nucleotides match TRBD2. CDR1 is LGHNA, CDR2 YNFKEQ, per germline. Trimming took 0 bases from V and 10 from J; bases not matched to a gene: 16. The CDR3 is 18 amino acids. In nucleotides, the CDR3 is TGTGCCAGCAGCCAAGATGATCAGAGGGCGGGAGGGCCAAAGGAGCAGTTCTTC. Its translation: CASSQDDQRAGGPKEQFF.

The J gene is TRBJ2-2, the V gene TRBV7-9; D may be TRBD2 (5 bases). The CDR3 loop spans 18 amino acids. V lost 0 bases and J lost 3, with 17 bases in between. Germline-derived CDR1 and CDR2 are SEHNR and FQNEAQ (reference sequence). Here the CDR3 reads CASSLALVVTKDTGELFF. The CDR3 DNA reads TGTGCCAGCAGCTTAGCGCTTGTCGTGACTAAGGACACCGGGGAGCTGTTTTTT.

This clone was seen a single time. The CDR3 sequence is CASSLDERGAPYNEQFF. As DNA, the CDR3 is TGTGCCAGCAGCTTAGACGAGCGGGGGGCCCCCTACAATGAGCAGTTCTTC. The rearrangement links TRBV7-8 to TRBJ2-1; 9 bases fit TRBD2. The CDR3 length is 17 residues. Germline V gives CDR1 SGHVS, CDR2 FQNEAQ. The junction had 6 bases not matched to a gene; V was cut back by 1 base and J by 2 bases.

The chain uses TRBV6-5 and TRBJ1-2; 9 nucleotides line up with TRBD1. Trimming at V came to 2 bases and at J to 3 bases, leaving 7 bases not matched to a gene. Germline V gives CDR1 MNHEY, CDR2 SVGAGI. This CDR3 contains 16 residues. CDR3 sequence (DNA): TGTGCCAGCAGTTACCAAACCGGGACAGGGCACTATGGCTACACCTTC. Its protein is CASSYQTGTGHYGYTF.